The clone carrying this T cell receptor (beta chain) turned up a few times. Antigen specificity is unknown. The same CDR3 arises from other DNA sequences in this sample as well. The source of the sample is a study of cytomegalovirus exposure and HLA in healthy donors. Study outcomes and limitations: The study put around 180 TCR beta chains on its list as cytomegalovirus-associated.

V lost 4 bases and J lost 11; bases outside the gene matches: 6. In germline, CDR1 is MGHDK, CDR2 SYGVNS. The length of the CDR3 is 14 residues. 60 Vbeta and 13 Jbeta primers were used in PCR. Method: immunoSEQ multiplex PCR; TCRdb's copy keeps in-frame clones and lacks some. The sample holds roughly 100,000 clones, less than 80% seen once. Sequenced material: PBMCs. The source of this sequence is a man aged 55 to 69 in good health and CMV-seronegative. J is TRBJ1-6 and V is TRBV25-1; the match to TRBD1 covers 9 bases. CDR3 nucleotide sequence: TGTGCCAGCAGTGTGGGACAGGGACGGGCACCCCTCCACTTT. It translates to CASSVGQGRAPLHF.